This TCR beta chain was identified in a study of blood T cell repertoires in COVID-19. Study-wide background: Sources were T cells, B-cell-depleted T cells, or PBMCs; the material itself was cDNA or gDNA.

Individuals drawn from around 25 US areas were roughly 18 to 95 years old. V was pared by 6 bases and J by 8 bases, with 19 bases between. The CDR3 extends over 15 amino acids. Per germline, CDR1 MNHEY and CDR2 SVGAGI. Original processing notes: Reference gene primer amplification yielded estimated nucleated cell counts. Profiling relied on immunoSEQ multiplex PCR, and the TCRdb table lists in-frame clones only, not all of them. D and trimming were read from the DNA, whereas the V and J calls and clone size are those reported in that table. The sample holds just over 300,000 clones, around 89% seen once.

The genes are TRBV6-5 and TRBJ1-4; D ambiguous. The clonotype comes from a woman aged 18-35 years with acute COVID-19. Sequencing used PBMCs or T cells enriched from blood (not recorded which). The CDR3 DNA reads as TGTGCCAGCAGCCCCGAGGGCGGGAGGCGAGAAAAACTGTTTTTT. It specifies CASSPEGGRREKLFF.